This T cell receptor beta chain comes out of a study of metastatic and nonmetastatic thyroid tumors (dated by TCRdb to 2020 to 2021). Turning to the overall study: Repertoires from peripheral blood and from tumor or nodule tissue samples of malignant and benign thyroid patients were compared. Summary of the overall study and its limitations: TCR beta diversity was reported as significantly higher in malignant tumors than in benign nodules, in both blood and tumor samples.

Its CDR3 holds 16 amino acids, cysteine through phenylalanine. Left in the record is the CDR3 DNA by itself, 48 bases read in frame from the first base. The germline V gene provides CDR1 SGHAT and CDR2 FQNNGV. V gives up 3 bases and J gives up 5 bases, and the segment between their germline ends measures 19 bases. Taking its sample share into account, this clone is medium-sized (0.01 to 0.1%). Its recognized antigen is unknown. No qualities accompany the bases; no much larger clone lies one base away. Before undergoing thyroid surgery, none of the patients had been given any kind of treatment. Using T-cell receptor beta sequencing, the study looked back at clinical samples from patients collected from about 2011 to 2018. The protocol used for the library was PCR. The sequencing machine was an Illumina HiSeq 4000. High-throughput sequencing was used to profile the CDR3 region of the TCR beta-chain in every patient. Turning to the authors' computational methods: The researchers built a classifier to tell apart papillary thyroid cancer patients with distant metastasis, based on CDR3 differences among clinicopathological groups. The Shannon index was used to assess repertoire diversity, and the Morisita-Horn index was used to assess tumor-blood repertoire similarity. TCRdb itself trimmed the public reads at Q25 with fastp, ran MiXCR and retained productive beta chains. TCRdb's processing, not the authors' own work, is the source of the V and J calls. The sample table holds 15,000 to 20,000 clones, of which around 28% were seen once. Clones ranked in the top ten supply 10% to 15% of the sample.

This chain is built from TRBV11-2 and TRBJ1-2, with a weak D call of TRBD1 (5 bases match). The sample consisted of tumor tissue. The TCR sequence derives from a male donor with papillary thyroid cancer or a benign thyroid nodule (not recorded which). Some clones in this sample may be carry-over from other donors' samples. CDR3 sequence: CASSFTRQLSAYGYTF. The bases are TGTGCCAGCAGCTTCACCCGACAGCTGAGCGCGTATGGCTACACCTTC.